Shown below are 26 T cell receptor beta chains from a single sample sequenced in a study of regulatory T cells in long-lasting Graves disease. Investigators prepared the TCR beta libraries by applying iRepertoire HTBI primers and Arm-PCR of CDR3 regions. One entry per CDR3 protein results from TCRdb running MiXCR on the multiplex PCR reads. The sample lists hundreds of thousands of distinct CDR3 sequences, roughly 20% seen once, with under 9% in the top ten. Described time point: persistent/refractory GD, antithyroid drugs over 5 years with positive TRAb. Construction of the TCR library relied on RNA isolated from PBMCs. The sequencing here drew on peripheral blood mononuclear cells (PBMCs), taken when the disease was refractory, from a patient treated with antithyroid drugs. The origin of the receptors is a female donor with Graves disease.

This clonotype turned up a few times. The chain employs TRBV19 and TRBJ2-5; D not certain. Germline values: CDR1 LNHDA, CDR2 SQIVND (reference sequence). V was cut by 3 bases and J by 2 bases, with 7 bases left in between. The CDR3 length is 13 residues. CDR3 loop: CASSIRRQETQYF. In nucleotides, the CDR3 is TGTGCCAGTAGTATTCGCAGACAAGAGACCCAGTACTTC.

This clonotype has at least ten counts. This chain connects TRBV7-8 to TRBJ2-5; 8 nucleotides align to TRBD1. The junction had 6 bases not matched to a gene; V was cut back by 4 bases and J by 5 bases. Germline loops: CDR1 SGHVS, CDR2 FQNEAQ. This CDR3 has 14 residues. CDR3 nucleotide sequence: TGTGCCAGCAGCTCGGACAGGGTACGGGAGACCCAGTACTTC. This translates into CASSSDRVRETQYF.

This clonotype turned up a few times. The chain couples TRBV19 to TRBJ1-1; D gene unclear. Germline loops: CDR1 LNHDA, CDR2 SQIVND (reference sequence). This CDR3 comprises 16 residues. V lost 0 bases to trimming and J lost 2 bases, with 13 bases between them. CDR3 protein: CASSIDLFGLNTEAFF. CDR3 DNA sequence: TGTGCCAGTAGTATAGATCTTTTTGGGTTAAACACTGAAGCTTTCTTT.

This clonotype was recorded a few times. The rearrangement uses TRBV29-1 and TRBJ1-5; 12 bases fit TRBD1. This CDR3 spans 15 amino acids. After removal of 4 bases from V and 6 bases from J, the junction contained 7 bases not matched to a gene. CDR1 is SQVTM, CDR2 ANQGSEA, per germline. This CDR3 reads CSVGTGQGASQPQHF. In DNA form, the CDR3 reads TGCAGCGTTGGGACGGGACAGGGGGCTTCTCAGCCCCAGCATTTT.

CDR3 in DNA: TGTGCCAGCAGTTACTCTTGGATGGCAGATACGCAGTATTTT. Translated, it gives CASSYSWMADTQYF. J is TRBJ2-3 and V is TRBV6-2 or TRBV6-3, with D hard to call. The CDR3 covers 14 residues. Deletions cut 0 bases from V and 4 bases from J, with 8 bases between. The germline CDR1 and CDR2 sequences are MNHEY and SVGEGT.

This clonotype appeared many times. This chain connects TRBV2 to TRBJ2-7; D is unclear. In germline, CDR1 is SNHLY, CDR2 FYNNEI. V shed 6 bases and J shed 4 bases, with 10 bases lying between them. CDR3 length equals 12 residues. As DNA, the CDR3 is TGTGCCAGCAGCCCCTCCAGGTACGAGCAGTACTTC. It codes for CASSPSRYEQYF.

Many counts were recorded for this clonotype. The V gene is TRBV28, the J gene TRBJ2-7; D is perhaps TRBD1 (5 bases). Per germline, CDR1 MDHEN and CDR2 SYDVKM. This CDR3 spans 15 amino acids. Trimming removed 6 bases from V and 4 bases from J, with 19 bases in between. This CDR3 reads CASSPPGHNDYEQYF. CDR3 bases: TGTGCCAGCAGCCCCCCTGGACACAATGATTACGAGCAGTACTTC.

This clonotype appeared many times. The chain links TRBV7-9 to TRBJ2-5; TRBD2 is a possible D gene (6 bases). This CDR3 comprises 15 residues. Germline CDR1 and CDR2: SEHNR and FQNEAQ (reference sequence). V gave up 5 bases and J gave up 0 bases, with 13 bases separating them. The CDR3 protein is CASSPRRENQETQYF. The CDR3 DNA reads TGTGCCAGCAGCCCCCGGCGGGAAAACCAAGAGACCCAGTACTTC.

This clonotype has a handful of counts. This CDR3 reads CAWSVSGDEAFF. The CDR3 DNA sequence: TGTGCCTGGAGTGTATCAGGGGATGAAGCTTTCTTT. The chain carries TRBV30 and TRBJ1-1, with D tentatively TRBD1 (6 bases). Germline V gives CDR1 GTSNPN, CDR2 SVGIG (reference sequence). This CDR3 is built from 12 residues. With 0 bases removed from V and 7 bases from J, the gap between germline ends came to 9 bases.

The table lists this clonotype with many counts. The chain combines TRBV12-3 or TRBV12-4 with TRBJ2-7; 9 bases fit TRBD1. V shed 6 bases, J shed 4 bases, and the junction held 10 bases outside the gene matches. The CDR3 runs 15 residues. Here the CDR3 reads CASSSTGTGIYEQYF. In nucleotides, the CDR3 is TGTGCCAGCAGCTCTACCGGGACAGGGATTTACGAGCAGTACTTC.

V and J are TRBV20-1 and TRBJ1-5, with D possibly being TRBD1 (5 bases). From germline, CDR1 is DFQATT and CDR2 SNEGSKA (reference sequence). Trimming shortened V by 3 bases and J by 0 bases, and 15 bases separated the two germline ends. This CDR3 region has 16 residues. The CDR3 nucleotides read TGCAGTGCTAGGGGGCCGAGGATACATAGCAATCAGCCCCAGCATTTT. It encodes CSARGPRIHSNQPQHF.

In the case of this clonotype: One base separates it from a far larger clone, so it is likely a read error. This chain uses TRBV27 with TRBJ1-4, with unresolved D. Germline CDR1 MNHEY, CDR2 SMNVEV (reference sequence). The CDR3 runs 13 residues. The CDR3 region is CASRRSEQEKLSF. In nucleotides, the CDR3 is TGTGCCAGCAGGCGTAGTGAGCAGGAAAAACTGTCTTTT.

CDR3 residues: CASSTGTTNEKLFF. The DNA of the CDR3 is TGCGCCAGCAGTACCGGGACGACTAATGAAAAACTGTTTTTT. This chain uses TRBV5-1 with TRBJ1-4; D is perhaps TRBD1 (5 bases). Trimming left V 5 bases short and J 2 bases short, with 10 bases between. The CDR3 has 14 residues. The germline gives CDR1 SGHRS, CDR2 YFSETQ.

V gene TRBV6-1 combines with J gene TRBJ1-4; D gene unclear. Trimming took off 1 base at V and 7 bases at J, with 7 bases between the two ends. This CDR3 has 13 residues. CDR1 is MNHNS and CDR2 is SASEGT in the germline V gene. The CDR3 DNA reads as TGTGCCAGCAGTGAAGGGTTCCGTGAAAAACTGTTTTTT. Protein: CASSEGFREKLFF.

This clonotype was counted between two and nine times. This chain joins TRBV6-1 and TRBJ2-3; 9 bases are a match to TRBD2. Per germline, CDR1 MNHNS and CDR2 SASEGT. This CDR3 is built from 16 residues. Unmatched junction bases numbered 10, after V lost 5 bases and J lost 4 bases. The CDR3 DNA follows: TGTGCCAGCAGTACCTTAGCGGGGGTCGGGTCAGATACGCAGTATTTT. It encodes CASSTLAGVGSDTQYF.

This clonotype was observed at least ten times. The chain uses TRBV28 and TRBJ2-5, with TRBD1 matching over 9 bases. This CDR3 comprises 15 residues. J was trimmed by 4 bases and V by 7 bases; bases with no gene match: 10. Germline V gene sequence: CDR1 MDHEN, CDR2 SYDVKM. DNA for the CDR3: TGTGCCAGCAATCTACCGGGACAGGGCCTAGAGACCCAGTACTTC. It is translated as CASNLPGQGLETQYF.

This clonotype has a count of ten or more. The rearrangement joins TRBV12-3 or TRBV12-4 to TRBJ2-5; possibly TRBD1 or TRBD2 for D (5 bases each). This CDR3 is built from 12 residues. The V end was cut by 9 bases, the J end by 6 bases, with 14 bases between. In DNA, the CDR3 is TGTGCCAGTAGTATCGGGGCACAGACCCAGTACTTC. Translated, it gives CASSIGAQTQYF.

This clonotype has just a few counts. CDR3: CASSLGGRTGSLPEGTGELFF. In nucleotides, the CDR3 is TGTGCCAGCAGTTTGGGGGGCCGCACAGGCTCTCTACCCGAGGGCACCGGGGAGCTGTTTTTT. This chain uses TRBV28 with TRBJ2-2; D assignment may be TRBD1 or TRBD2 (6 bases each). CDR1 is MDHEN, CDR2 SYDVKM, per germline. The CDR3 contains 21 residues. Trimming pared 3 bases from V and 4 bases from J, leaving 30 bases between.

The sample holds many counts of this clonotype. J is TRBJ1-1 and V is TRBV6-5; no clear D. Per germline, CDR1 MNHEY and CDR2 SVGAGI. The CDR3 runs to 15 residues. The V gene lost 0 bases and the J gene lost 5 bases, with 13 bases spanning the gap. The CDR3 is CASSYSLPQGTEAFF. For the CDR3, the DNA is TGTGCCAGCAGTTACTCCCTTCCCCAAGGAACTGAAGCTTTCTTT.

Note on this clonotype: A single base separates this from a much larger clone, so it may be a read error. V usage is TRBV12-3 or TRBV12-4 and J usage is TRBJ1-5; no clear D gene. The CDR3 length is 17 residues. CDR3 amino acids: CASSSLRLVSSDQPQHF. In nucleotides, the CDR3 is TGTGCCAGCAGTTCTCTAAGGCTCGTGTCTAGCGATCAGCCCCAGCATTTT.

The chain uses TRBV27 and TRBJ2-3; D is possibly TRBD2 (6 bases). The CDR3 extends over 14 amino acids. Trimming shortened V by 8 bases and J by 0 bases, and 12 bases separated the two germline ends. The germline gives CDR1 MNHEY, CDR2 SMNVEV (reference sequence). CDR3: CASGSGASTDTQYF. CDR3 DNA: TGTGCCAGCGGTAGCGGAGCTAGCACAGATACGCAGTATTTT.

This clonotype showed up just a few times. The chain carries TRBV11-2 and TRBJ1-3, with D perhaps matching TRBD1 (6 bases). This CDR3 comprises 15 residues. V dropped 0 bases and J dropped 6 bases, with 12 bases sitting between them. Germline loops: CDR1 SGHAT, CDR2 FQNNGV. The CDR3 here is CASSLDTAGVNTIYF. Written as DNA, the CDR3 is TGTGCCAGCAGCTTAGATACGGCAGGGGTAAACACCATATATTTT.

This clonotype has just a few counts. The chain joins TRBV11-2 to TRBJ2-3; 10 bases match TRBD2. The CDR3 has 13 residues. Trimming at V came to 5 bases and at J to 7 bases, leaving 3 bases not matched to a gene. Per the germline V gene, CDR1 is SGHAT and CDR2 is FQNNGV. The CDR3 region is CASSRLAGYTQYF. DNA for the CDR3: TGTGCCAGCAGCCGACTAGCGGGCTATACGCAGTATTTT.

This clonotype was seen more than once but under ten times. This rearrangement joins TRBV6-1 to TRBJ2-6; D remains unclear. Germline values: CDR1 MNHNS, CDR2 SASEGT. The V end lost 9 bases, the J end lost 1 base, and 7 bases lay between the germline ends. This CDR3 comprises 13 residues. CDR3 region: CASVSSGANVLTF. The CDR3 DNA reads TGTGCCAGTGTCAGTTCTGGGGCCAACGTCCTGACTTTC.

This chain connects TRBV6-1 to TRBJ1-2; 8 bases agree with TRBD1. The CDR3 consists of 14 residues. Germline V gene data show CDR1 as MNHNS and CDR2 as SASEGT. V shed 3 bases and J 4 bases; nucleotides not matched to a gene: 4. In DNA form, the CDR3 reads TGTGCCAGCAGTGATCAGGGGGCCGGCTATGGCTACACCTTC. Protein product: CASSDQGAGYGYTF.

This rearrangement joins TRBV19 to TRBJ2-7; unclear D gene. Looked up from germline, CDR1 is LNHDA and CDR2 is SQIVND (reference sequence). This CDR3 spans 14 amino acids. V was pared by 4 bases and J by 2 bases, with 12 bases between. The CDR3 loop is CASSKMAVTYEQYF. CDR3 nucleotides: TGTGCCAGTAGTAAGATGGCAGTTACCTACGAGCAGTACTTC. Combining the CDR3 with reference TRBV19 and TRBJ2-7 gives the whole variable domain DGGITQSPKYLFRKEGQNVTLSCEQNLNHDAMYWYRQDPGQGLRLIYYSQIVNDFQKGDIAEGYSVSREKKESFPLTVTSAQKNPTAFYLCASSKMAVTYEQYFGPGTRLTVT.